The sequence of this T cell receptor beta chain was determined in a study of T cells in Graves' hyperthyroidism and ophthalmopathy. Study-level information: Blood from the periphery was taken at initial diagnosis, before any treatment.

From germline, CDR1 is ENHRY and CDR2 SYGVKD. There are 12 residues in the CDR3. Trimming took off 10 bases at V and 5 bases at J, with 11 bases between the two ends. RNA transcripts gave rise to amplified TCR beta CDR3 regions. With the HTBI primer set, the TCR CDR3 went through a first round of RT-PCR. TCRdb itself ran the multiplex PCR reads through MiXCR, one entry per CDR3 protein. The sample lists hundreds of thousands of distinct CDR3 sequences, approximately 15% seen once, with approximately 23% in the top ten. This clonotype was observed many times. Participants, patients aged 18 to 65, had newly diagnosed hyperthyroidism with a duration under 2 months. The PBMCs were taken from under 12 ml of fresh peripheral blood.

The source material was blood. The chain combines TRBV10-3 with TRBJ2-2; no clear D. The sequence derives from a woman in her twenties or thirties with Graves' hyperthyroidism. CDR3 DNA: TGTGCCACGCTAACCGAAACCGGGGAGCTGTTTTTT. Protein: CATLTETGELFF.